This T cell receptor beta chain was recovered during a study of persistence of HIV-infected CD4 T cells. Sequencing used immunoSEQ version 4 in survey mode. Clones were read by immunoSEQ multiplex PCR, and TCRdb kept only the in-frame ones, dropping some. The sample yields about 43,000 clones, roughly 90% seen once. The study, taken as a whole, reports: The rare CMV-responding cells with HIV-1 proviruses were not separately TCR-sequenced. Antigen-responding cells were enriched for degenerate expanded CDR3beta sequences.

The germline gives CDR1 SGHTA, CDR2 FQGNSA. This CDR3 region has 16 residues. V was pared by 1 base and J by 1 base, with 6 bases of the junction left unmatched. Nonspecific anti-CD3/anti-CD28 bead stimulation represents the broad CD4+ T cell repertoire. Responding CD4+ T cells were sorted by upregulation of both CD40 ligand and CD69. Before stimulation, PBMCs underwent CD8+ T cell depletion. This clone showed up just once. What it binds is unknown. The chain combines TRBV7-2 with TRBJ2-7; 8 nucleotides match TRBD2. The source material was CD4+ T cells sorted from PBMCs after approximately 20-hour stimulation, sampled from a patient who received antiretroviral therapy. This receptor was taken from an adult man with HIV who was CMV-seropositive. CDR3: CASSLESGGLSYEQYF. The CDR3 DNA follows: TGTGCCAGCAGCTTAGAAAGCGGGGGCCTGTCCTACGAGCAGTACTTC.